This TCR beta chain originates from a study of cytomegalovirus exposure and HLA in healthy donors. General study findings and limits: Among the most significant clusters, several appeared linked to common viral pathogens in a later analysis. Judged likely to be a sequencing artifact was a cluster of highly shared sequence variants.

The CDR3 is 16 residues long. Trimming took 1 base from V and 7 from J, leaving 14 bases between them. Germline V gene data show CDR1 as SGHVS and CDR2 as FNYEAQ. A multiplex PCR was run with 60 Vbeta primers and 13 Jbeta primers. The data were produced by immunoSEQ multiplex PCR, yet TCRdb's version contains in-frame clones alone and is incomplete. This sample yields about 120,000 clones, of which 74% are seen a single time; approximately 10% belongs to the top ten. About this clone itself: Its antigen is unidentified.

The sequence came from a woman between 50 and 59 years old in good health and CMV-seropositive. The chain carries TRBV7-6 and TRBJ1-6; weak D call: TRBD1 (6 bases). The sample comprised PBMCs. CDR3 protein: CASSLGSGGANSPLHF. CDR3 DNA sequence: TGTGCCAGCAGCTTAGGGTCGGGGGGGGCGAATTCACCCCTCCACTTT. Supplemented by reference TRBV7-6 and TRBJ1-6, the full variable domain reads GAGVSQSPRYKVTKRGQDVALRCDPISGHVSLYWYRQALGQGPEFLTYFNYEAQQDKSGLPNDRFSAERPEGSISTLTIQRTEQRDSAMYRCASSLGSGGANSPLHFGNGTRLTVT.